This TCR beta chain is drawn from a study of a mutant IDH1 vaccine in newly diagnosed glioma. The overall study: Vaccination started 4-6 weeks after radiotherapy alone, or with temozolomide cycles. Patients were pretreated with radiotherapy, temozolomide, or both, mostly both.

This table comes from immunoSEQ multiplex PCR, and its TCRdb copy is limited to in-frame clones, with some not included. The sample lists more than 35,000 clones, about 76% seen once, with approximately 4.7% in the top ten. Notes on the study in general: Immune responses induced by the vaccine were seen in less than 95% of patients, spanning multiple MHC alleles.

As concerns this clone: Its target is not known.

The CDR3 is 11 residues long. Per the germline V gene, CDR1 is MDHEN and CDR2 is SYDVKM. V trimming: 7 bases; J trimming: 6 bases; junction bases outside the gene matches: 3. Time point of the sample: week 35, safety follow-up. The vaccine gave 300 ug of a 20-mer mutant IDH1 peptide subcutaneously per dose. Patients came in for eight vaccinations, in weeks 1, 3, 5, 7, 11, 15, 19 and 23. This TCR was sampled from a middle-aged woman with glioma. Some clones in this sample may be carry-over from other donors' samples. The specimen was PBMCs, collected from a glioma patient whose treatment included an IDH1 peptide vaccine. The gene calls are TRBV28 and TRBJ2-7, with 7 bases fitting TRBD1. The CDR3 spells CASKSGGEQYF. CDR3 DNA: TGTGCCAGCAAATCAGGGGGCGAGCAGTACTTC.